The entry below gives a single TCR beta chain sequence along with its context. The protocol was immunoSEQ multiplex PCR, while the TCRdb copy is restricted to in-frame clones and leaves out a portion. In the table there are about 160,000 clones, 90% to 95% of which are singletons. These data belong to a study of T cell responses to AZD1222 COVID-19 vaccine. The material sequenced was peripheral blood, taken 28 days after the second AZD1222 dose. This clonotype was obtained from an adult who received the AZD1222 COVID-19 vaccine.

The CDR3 bases are TGCGCCAGCAGCTTGGGCCAGGGGGTCTTTGGGGCCAACGTCCTGACTTTC. Its protein product is CASSLGQGVFGANVLTF. The J gene is TRBJ2-6, the V gene TRBV5-1; 7 bases line up with TRBD1. CDR1 SGHRS and CDR2 YFSETQ come from the germline V gene. V lost 0 bases, J lost 3 bases, and 6 bases stayed unmatched. The CDR3 has 17 amino acids.